What follows describes a single TCR beta chain. Its specificity is unknown. Germline CDR1 and CDR2: LNHDA and SQIVND (reference sequence). The V end was cut by 3 bases, the J end by 8 bases, with 11 bases between. This CDR3 is built from 14 residues. These data belong to a study of T cell responses to AZD1222 COVID-19 vaccine. Study-wide points: As reported, nearly half of all spike-specific TCRs target variant regions that are unmutated. CD4 TCRs associated with vaccination spanned spike, dominating at 160-218 and 743-854.

Clones were sequenced by immunoSEQ multiplex PCR, and TCRdb holds only the in-frame ones, with some missing. The sample contains 57,000 or so clones, over 70% of which appear only once. Material: peripheral blood, obtained on day 0 of AZD1222 vaccination. The clonotype originates from an adult in good health. The V call is TRBV19, the J call TRBJ1-6; D gene ambiguous. The CDR3 DNA follows: TGTGCCAGTAGTATGGCAGCCCGGCATTCACCCCTCCACTTT. Its translation is CASSMAARHSPLHF.